This T cell receptor beta chain is from a study of blood T cell repertoires in COVID-19. Looking at the study overall: Acute and convalescent COVID-19 specimens originated in the United States, Italy and Spain. The analysed material was cDNA or gDNA that came from T cells, B-cell-depleted T cells, or PBMCs.

Authors' processing steps: Nucleated cell counts were estimated from reference gene primer amplification. Data came from immunoSEQ multiplex PCR; TCRdb stores just in-frame clones and leaves some out. V, J and clone size derive from that table, while D and trimming were established from the DNA sequence. Here the sample spans tens of thousands of clones, 65% to 85% being singletons. Germline V CDR1 and CDR2: SGHAT, FQNNGV. V shed 0 bases and J shed 3 bases, with 12 bases lying between them. The CDR3 has 15 amino acids. The sequencing input was peripheral blood. The gene calls are TRBV11-2 and TRBJ2-7; TRBD1 might be the D (6 bases). This receptor was obtained from an older woman with acute or convalescent COVID-19. CDR3 DNA sequence: TGTGCCAGCAGCTTAGACCCTACAGGGATCTACGAGCAGTACTTC. Protein: CASSLDPTGIYEQYF.